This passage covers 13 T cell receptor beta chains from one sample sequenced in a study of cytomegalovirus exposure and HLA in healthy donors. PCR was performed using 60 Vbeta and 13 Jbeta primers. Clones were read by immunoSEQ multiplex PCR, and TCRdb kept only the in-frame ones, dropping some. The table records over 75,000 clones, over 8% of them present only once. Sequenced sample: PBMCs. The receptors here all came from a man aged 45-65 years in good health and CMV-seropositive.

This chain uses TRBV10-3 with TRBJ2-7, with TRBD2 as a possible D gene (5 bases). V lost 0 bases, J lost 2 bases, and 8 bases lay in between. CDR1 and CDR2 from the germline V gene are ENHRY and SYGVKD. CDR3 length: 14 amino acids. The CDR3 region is CAISESTGTYEQYF. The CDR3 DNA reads TGTGCCATCAGTGAGTCGACCGGGACCTACGAGCAGTACTTC.

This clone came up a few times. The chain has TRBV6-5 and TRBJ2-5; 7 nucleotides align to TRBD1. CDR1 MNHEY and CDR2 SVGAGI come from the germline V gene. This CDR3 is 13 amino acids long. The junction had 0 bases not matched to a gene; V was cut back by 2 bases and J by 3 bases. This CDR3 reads CASSYDREETQYF. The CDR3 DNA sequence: TGTGCCAGCAGTTACGACAGGGAAGAGACCCAGTACTTC.

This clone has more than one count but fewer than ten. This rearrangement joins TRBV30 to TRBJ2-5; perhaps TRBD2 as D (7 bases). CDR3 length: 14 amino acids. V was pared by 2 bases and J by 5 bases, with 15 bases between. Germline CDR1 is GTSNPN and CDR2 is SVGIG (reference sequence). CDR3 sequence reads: CAWSKGGARETQYF. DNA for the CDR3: TGTGCCTGGAGTAAGGGGGGGGCGCGGGAGACCCAGTACTTC.

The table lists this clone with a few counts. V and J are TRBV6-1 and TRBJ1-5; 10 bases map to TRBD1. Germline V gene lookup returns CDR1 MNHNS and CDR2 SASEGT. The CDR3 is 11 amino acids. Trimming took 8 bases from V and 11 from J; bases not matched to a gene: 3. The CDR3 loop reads CASRGQGAQHF. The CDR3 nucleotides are TGTGCCAGCCGAGGACAGGGGGCCCAGCATTTT.

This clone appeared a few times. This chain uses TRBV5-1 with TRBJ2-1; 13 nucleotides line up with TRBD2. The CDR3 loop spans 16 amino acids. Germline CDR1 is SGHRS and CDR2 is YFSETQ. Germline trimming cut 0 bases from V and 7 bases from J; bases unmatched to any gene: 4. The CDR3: CASSLGTSGSSNEQFF. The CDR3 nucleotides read TGCGCCAGCAGCTTGGGGACTAGCGGGAGTAGTAATGAGCAGTTCTTC. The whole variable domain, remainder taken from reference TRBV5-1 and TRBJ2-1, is KAGVTQTPRYLIKTRGQQVTLSCSPISGHRSVSWYQQTPGQGLQFLFEYFSETQRNKGNFPGRFSGRQFSNSRSEMNVSTLELGDSALYLCASSLGTSGSSNEQFFGPGTRLTVL.

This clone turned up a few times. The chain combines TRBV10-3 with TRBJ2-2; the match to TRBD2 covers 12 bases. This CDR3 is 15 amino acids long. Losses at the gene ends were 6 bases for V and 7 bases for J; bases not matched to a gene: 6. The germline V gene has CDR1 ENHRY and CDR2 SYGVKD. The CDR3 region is CAIRTSGSGGGELFF. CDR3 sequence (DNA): TGTGCCATCAGGACTAGCGGGAGTGGCGGCGGGGAGCTGTTTTTT.

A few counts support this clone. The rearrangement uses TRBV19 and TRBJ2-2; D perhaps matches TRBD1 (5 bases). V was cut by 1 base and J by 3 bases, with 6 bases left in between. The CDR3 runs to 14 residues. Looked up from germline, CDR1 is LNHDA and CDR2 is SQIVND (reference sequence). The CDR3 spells CASSIGQYTGELFF. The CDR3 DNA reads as TGTGCCAGTAGTATAGGACAGTACACCGGGGAGCTGTTTTTT.

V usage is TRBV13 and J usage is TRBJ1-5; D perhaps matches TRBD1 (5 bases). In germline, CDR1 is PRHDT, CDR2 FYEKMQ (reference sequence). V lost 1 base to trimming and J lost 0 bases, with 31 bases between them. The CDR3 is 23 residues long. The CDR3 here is CASSLERSKTEDAMYHSNQPQHF. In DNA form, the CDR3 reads TGTGCCAGCAGCTTAGAACGCTCAAAGACAGAAGATGCCATGTATCATAGCAATCAGCCCCAGCATTTT.

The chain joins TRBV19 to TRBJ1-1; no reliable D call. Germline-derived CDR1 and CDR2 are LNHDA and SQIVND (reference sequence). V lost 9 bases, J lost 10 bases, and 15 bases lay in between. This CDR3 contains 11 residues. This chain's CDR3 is CARWEASAAFF. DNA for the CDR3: TGTGCCAGATGGGAGGCCTCGGCAGCTTTCTTT.

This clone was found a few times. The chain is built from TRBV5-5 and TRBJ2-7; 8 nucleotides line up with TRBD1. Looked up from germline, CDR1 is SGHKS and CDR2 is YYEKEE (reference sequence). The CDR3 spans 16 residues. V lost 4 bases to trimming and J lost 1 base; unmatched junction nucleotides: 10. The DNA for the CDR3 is TGTGCCAGCAGCATACCCGGACAGGGTAGGTCCTACGAGCAGTACTTC. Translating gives CASSIPGQGRSYEQYF.

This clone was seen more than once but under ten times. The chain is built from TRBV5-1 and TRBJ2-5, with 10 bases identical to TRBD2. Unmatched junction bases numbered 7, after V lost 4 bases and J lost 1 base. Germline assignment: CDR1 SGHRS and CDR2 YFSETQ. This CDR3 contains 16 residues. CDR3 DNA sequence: TGCGCCAGCAGCAGACAAAGCGGGAGGGCCCAAGAGACCCAGTACTTC. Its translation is CASSRQSGRAQETQYF.

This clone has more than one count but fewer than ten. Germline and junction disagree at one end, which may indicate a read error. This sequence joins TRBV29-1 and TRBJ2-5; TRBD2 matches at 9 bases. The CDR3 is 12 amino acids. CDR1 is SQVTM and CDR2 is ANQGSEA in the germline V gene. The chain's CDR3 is CRVVAGEENQYF. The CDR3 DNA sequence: TGCAGAGTCGTAGCGGGAGAAGAGAACCAGTACTTC.

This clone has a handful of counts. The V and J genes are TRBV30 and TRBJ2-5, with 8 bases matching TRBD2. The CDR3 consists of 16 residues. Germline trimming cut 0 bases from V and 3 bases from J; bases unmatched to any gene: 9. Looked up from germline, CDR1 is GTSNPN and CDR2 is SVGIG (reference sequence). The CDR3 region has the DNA TGTGCCTGGAGTGTACCTGTCGGGAGGGCAAAAGAGACCCAGTACTTC. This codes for CAWSVPVGRAKETQYF.